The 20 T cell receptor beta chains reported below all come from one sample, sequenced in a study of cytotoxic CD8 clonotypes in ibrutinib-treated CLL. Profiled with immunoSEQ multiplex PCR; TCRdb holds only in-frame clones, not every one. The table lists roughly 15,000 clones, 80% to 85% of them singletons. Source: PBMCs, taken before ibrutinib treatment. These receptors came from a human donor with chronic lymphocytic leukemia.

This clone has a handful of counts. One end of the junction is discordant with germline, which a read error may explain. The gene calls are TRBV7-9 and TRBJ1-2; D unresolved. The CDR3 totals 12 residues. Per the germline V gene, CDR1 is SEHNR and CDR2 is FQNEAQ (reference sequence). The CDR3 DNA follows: TGTGCCAGCAGCTTAGGCCCCAGGCCTTTCGCCTTC. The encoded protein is CASSLGPRPFAF.

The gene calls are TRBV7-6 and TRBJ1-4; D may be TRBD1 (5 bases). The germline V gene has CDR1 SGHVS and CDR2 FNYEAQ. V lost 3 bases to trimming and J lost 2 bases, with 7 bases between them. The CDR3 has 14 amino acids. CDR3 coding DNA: TGTGCCAGCAGCTTTACAGGCACTAATGAAAAACTGTTTTTT. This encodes CASSFTGTNEKLFF.

CDR3 in DNA: TGTGCCAGCAGCTTGAGCGGGAGGCAACACAATGAGCAGTTCTTC. Translating gives CASSLSGRQHNEQFF. This rearrangement joins TRBV7-8 to TRBJ2-1; 9 nucleotides match TRBD2. V was pared by 3 bases and J by 5 bases, with 5 bases of the junction left unmatched. CDR1 and CDR2 from the germline V gene are SGHVS and FQNEAQ. This CDR3 is built from 15 residues.

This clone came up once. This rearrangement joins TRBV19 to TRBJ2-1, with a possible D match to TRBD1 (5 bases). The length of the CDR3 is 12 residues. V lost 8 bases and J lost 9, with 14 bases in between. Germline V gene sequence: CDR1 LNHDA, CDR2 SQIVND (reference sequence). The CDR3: CASPNYQGEQFF. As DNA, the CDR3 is TGTGCCAGTCCCAACTACCAGGGTGAGCAGTTCTTC.

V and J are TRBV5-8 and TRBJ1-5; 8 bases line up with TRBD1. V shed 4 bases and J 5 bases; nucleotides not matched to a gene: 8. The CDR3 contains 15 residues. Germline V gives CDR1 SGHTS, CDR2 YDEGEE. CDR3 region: CASSGDRSTDQPQHF. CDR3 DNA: TGTGCCAGCAGCGGGGACAGGTCGACGGATCAGCCCCAGCATTTT.

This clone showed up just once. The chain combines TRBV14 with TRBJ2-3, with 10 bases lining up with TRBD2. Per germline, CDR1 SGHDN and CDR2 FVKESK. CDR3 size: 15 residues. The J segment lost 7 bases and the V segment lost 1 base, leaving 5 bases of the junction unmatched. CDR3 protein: CASSQASGSSHTQYF. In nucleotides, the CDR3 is TGTGCCAGCAGCCAAGCTAGCGGGAGTTCGCATACGCAGTATTTT.

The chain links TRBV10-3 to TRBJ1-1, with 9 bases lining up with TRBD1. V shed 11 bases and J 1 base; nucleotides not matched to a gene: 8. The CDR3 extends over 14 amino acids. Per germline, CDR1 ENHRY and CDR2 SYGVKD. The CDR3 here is CAVGDRGTNTEAFF. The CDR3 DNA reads TGTGCCGTGGGTGACAGGGGGACGAACACTGAAGCTTTCTTT.

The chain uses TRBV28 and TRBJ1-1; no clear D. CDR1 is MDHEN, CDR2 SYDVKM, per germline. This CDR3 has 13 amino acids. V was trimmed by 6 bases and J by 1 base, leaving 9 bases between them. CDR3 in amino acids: CASSLRWNTEAFF. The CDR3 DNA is TGTGCCAGCAGCCTACGGTGGAACACTGAAGCTTTCTTT.

The CDR3 sequence is CASSYSSVYGYTF. The CDR3 bases are TGTGCCAGCAGTTACTCGTCCGTCTATGGCTACACCTTC. The chain couples TRBV6-5 to TRBJ1-2; D uncertain. Germline V lookup: CDR1 MNHEY, CDR2 SVGAGI. With 0 bases removed from V and 4 bases from J, the gap between germline ends came to 6 bases. There are 13 residues in the CDR3.

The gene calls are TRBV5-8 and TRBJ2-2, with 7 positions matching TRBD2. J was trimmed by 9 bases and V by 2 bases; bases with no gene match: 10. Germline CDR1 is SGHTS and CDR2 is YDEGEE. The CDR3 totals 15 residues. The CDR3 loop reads CASSFGAGSSRELFF. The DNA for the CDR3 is TGTGCCAGCAGCTTCGGAGCGGGGAGCAGCAGGGAGCTGTTTTTT.

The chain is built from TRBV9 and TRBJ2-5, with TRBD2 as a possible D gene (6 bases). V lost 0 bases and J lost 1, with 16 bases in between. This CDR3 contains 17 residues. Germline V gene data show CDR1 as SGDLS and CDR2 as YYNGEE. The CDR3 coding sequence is TGTGCCAGCAGCGTAGGTCTAGCGAGAACATCCCAAGAGACCCAGTACTTC. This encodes CASSVGLARTSQETQYF.

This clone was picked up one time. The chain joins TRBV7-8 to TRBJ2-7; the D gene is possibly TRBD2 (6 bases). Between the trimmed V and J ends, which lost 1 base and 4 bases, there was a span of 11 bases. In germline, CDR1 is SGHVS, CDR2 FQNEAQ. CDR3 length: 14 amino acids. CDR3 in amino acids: CASSLGGTLYEQYF. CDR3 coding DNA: TGTGCCAGCAGCTTAGGCGGGACGCTTTACGAGCAGTACTTC.

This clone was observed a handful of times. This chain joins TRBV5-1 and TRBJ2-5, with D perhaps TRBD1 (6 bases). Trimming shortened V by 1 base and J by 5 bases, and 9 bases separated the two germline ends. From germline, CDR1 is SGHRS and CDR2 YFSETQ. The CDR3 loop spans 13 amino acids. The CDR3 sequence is CASSLPGAETQYF. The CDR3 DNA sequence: TGCGCCAGCAGCTTGCCAGGGGCGGAGACCCAGTACTTC.

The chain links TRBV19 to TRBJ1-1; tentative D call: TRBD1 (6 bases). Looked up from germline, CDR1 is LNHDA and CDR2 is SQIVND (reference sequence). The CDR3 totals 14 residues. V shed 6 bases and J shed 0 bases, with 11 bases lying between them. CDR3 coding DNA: TGTGCCAGTAGGATACAGGGCCTGAACACTGAAGCTTTCTTT. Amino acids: CASRIQGLNTEAFF.

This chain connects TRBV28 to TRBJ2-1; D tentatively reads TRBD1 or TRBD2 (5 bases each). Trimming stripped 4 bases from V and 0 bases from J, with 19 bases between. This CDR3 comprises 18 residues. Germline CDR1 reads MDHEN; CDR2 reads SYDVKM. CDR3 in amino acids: CASSSRTGTPSSYNEQFF. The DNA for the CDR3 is TGTGCCAGCAGTTCACGAACCGGGACCCCAAGCTCCTACAATGAGCAGTTCTTC.

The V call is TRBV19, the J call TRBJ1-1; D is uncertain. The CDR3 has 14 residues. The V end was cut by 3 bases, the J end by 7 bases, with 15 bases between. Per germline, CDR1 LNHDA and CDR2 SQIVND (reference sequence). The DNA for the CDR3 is TGTGCCAGTAGTATCGGACGAGGGCAGTATGAAGCTTTCTTT. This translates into CASSIGRGQYEAFF.

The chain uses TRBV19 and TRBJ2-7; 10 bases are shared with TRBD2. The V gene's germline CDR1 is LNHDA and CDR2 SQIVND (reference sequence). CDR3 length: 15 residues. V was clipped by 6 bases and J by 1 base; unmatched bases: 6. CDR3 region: CASRPTSGNSYEQYF. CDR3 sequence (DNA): TGTGCCAGTAGACCTACTAGCGGGAATTCCTACGAGCAGTACTTC.

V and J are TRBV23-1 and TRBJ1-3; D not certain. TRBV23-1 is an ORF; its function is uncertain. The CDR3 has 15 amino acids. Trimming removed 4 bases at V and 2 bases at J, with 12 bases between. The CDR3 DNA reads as TGCGCCAGCAGTCCCACGAGGTTGGCTGGAAACACCATATATTTT. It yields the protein CASSPTRLAGNTIYF.

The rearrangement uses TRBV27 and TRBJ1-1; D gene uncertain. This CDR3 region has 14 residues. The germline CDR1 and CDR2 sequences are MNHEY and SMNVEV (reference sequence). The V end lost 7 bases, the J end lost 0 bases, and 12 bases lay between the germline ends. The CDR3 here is CASTQPGVNTEAFF. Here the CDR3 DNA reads TGTGCCAGCACCCAGCCCGGGGTGAACACTGAAGCTTTCTTT.

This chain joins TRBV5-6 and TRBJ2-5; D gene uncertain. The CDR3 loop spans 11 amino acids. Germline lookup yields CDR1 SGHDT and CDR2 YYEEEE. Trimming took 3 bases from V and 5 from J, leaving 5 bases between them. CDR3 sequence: CASSSGETQYF. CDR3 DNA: TGTGCCAGCAGCTCCGGGGAGACCCAGTACTTC.